Below are 28 T cell receptor beta chains sequenced from a single sample in a study of T-cell reconstitution after alpha-beta-depleted transplantation in children. Preparing the TCRbeta library involved the use of unique molecular identifiers. TCRdb reanalysed the PCR reads using MiXCR and keeps one entry per CDR3 protein. The sample lists around 380,000 distinct CDR3 sequences, roughly 11% occurring once. Here the sequenced sample was PBMCs from the stem cell graft donor, taken from the stem cell graft. The receptors were sampled from a human donor who donated a stem cell graft to a child with acute myeloid leukemia.

This clonotype was seen repeatedly, ten times or more. The rearrangement links TRBV10-3 to TRBJ2-7; D possibly corresponds to TRBD1 (5 bases). Between the trimmed V and J ends, which lost 2 bases and 4 bases, there was a span of 15 bases. CDR1 and CDR2 from the germline V gene are ENHRY and SYGVKD. The CDR3 has 15 residues. CDR3 protein: CAISEDSQSGYEQYF. The CDR3 nucleotides read TGTGCCATCAGTGAGGACAGCCAAAGTGGTTACGAGCAGTACTTC.

This clonotype was detected ten times or more. The chain couples TRBV7-2 to TRBJ2-1; D uncertain. The V gene lost 6 bases and the J gene lost 3 bases, with 6 bases spanning the gap. Germline values: CDR1 SGHTA, CDR2 FQGNSA. CDR3 length: 12 amino acids. CDR3 residues: CASSINYNEQFF. CDR3 sequence (DNA): TGTGCCAGCAGTATTAACTACAATGAGCAGTTCTTC.

This clonotype was seen ten or more times. The rearrangement links TRBV6-1 to TRBJ2-7, with 8 bases identical to TRBD2. This CDR3 has 17 amino acids. Trimming cost V 6 bases and J 2 bases; bases outside gene matches: 15. Looked up from germline, CDR1 is MNHNS and CDR2 is SASEGT. CDR3 sequence: CASRKGSGRPGAYEQYF. DNA of the CDR3: TGTGCCAGCAGGAAAGGGAGCGGGAGACCAGGAGCCTACGAGCAGTACTTC.

The gene calls are TRBV7-9 and TRBJ2-7; 9 nucleotides match TRBD2. V shed 5 bases and J 5 bases; nucleotides not matched to a gene: 7. CDR1 SEHNR and CDR2 FQNEAQ come from the germline V gene (reference sequence). The CDR3 covers 14 residues. DNA of the CDR3: TGTGCCAGCAGCGCCTTAGCGGGAGTAGACGAGCAGTACTTC. Encoded protein: CASSALAGVDEQYF.

The rearrangement links TRBV12-3 or TRBV12-4 to TRBJ2-3; D remains ambiguous. This CDR3 is 12 amino acids long. V was shortened by 0 bases and J by 7 bases, with 5 bases between the two germline ends. Written as DNA, the CDR3 is TGTGCCAGCAGTTTAGCGCAATATACGCAGTATTTT. As protein: CASSLAQYTQYF.

The V call is TRBV6-1, the J call TRBJ2-4, with D possibly matching TRBD2 (5 bases). There are 16 residues in the CDR3. V was pared by 1 base and J by 0 bases, with 10 bases between. Germline V gene lookup returns CDR1 MNHNS and CDR2 SASEGT. This CDR3 is CASSEGLAGAKNIQYF. The CDR3 bases are TGTGCCAGCAGTGAAGGGCTAGCAGGAGCCAAAAACATTCAGTACTTC.

This clonotype was observed a handful of times. The chain has TRBV20-1 and TRBJ1-2, with D possibly TRBD1 on 5 matching bases. Germline V gives CDR1 DFQATT, CDR2 SNEGSKA (reference sequence). The CDR3 length is 15 residues. V lost 1 base, J lost 6 bases, and 18 bases lay in between. CDR3 nucleotides: TGCAGTGCTAGAGCCGCACGGGGGTTGGCCGATGGCTACACCTTC. It specifies CSARAARGLADGYTF.

This clonotype turned up a few times. J is TRBJ2-3 and V is TRBV12-3 or TRBV12-4; 13 positions match TRBD2. The CDR3 totals 16 residues. Losses at the gene ends were 2 bases for V and 3 bases for J; bases not matched to a gene: 2. The CDR3 region is CASSLPLAGGTDTQYF. CDR3 nucleotide sequence: TGTGCCAGCAGTTTACCACTAGCGGGAGGGACAGATACGCAGTATTTT.

This clonotype was observed a few times. This chain connects TRBV5-1 to TRBJ1-1; D is unresolved. V lost 3 bases and J lost 4, with 10 bases in between. Germline V gene lookup returns CDR1 SGHRS and CDR2 YFSETQ. The CDR3 runs 13 residues. CDR3 DNA: TGCGCCAGCAGCTCGTTTGGCGGCACTGAAGCTTTCTTT. Protein: CASSSFGGTEAFF.

The chain employs TRBV18 and TRBJ2-2, with unresolved D. Germline assignment: CDR1 KGHSH and CDR2 LQKENI. This CDR3 is built from 15 residues. V lost 2 bases and J lost 4, with 11 bases in between. This CDR3 reads CASSPTSTGTGELFF. The CDR3 bases are TGTGCCAGCTCACCAACTTCCACGGGCACCGGGGAGCTGTTTTTT.

This clonotype was detected only a few times. This CDR3 is CASSLRWGQGNTEAFF. For the CDR3, the DNA is TGCGCCAGCAGCTTGCGGTGGGGACAGGGGAACACTGAAGCTTTCTTT. The chain carries TRBV5-1 and TRBJ1-1; 9 positions match TRBD1. CDR3 size: 16 residues. The germline V gene encodes CDR1 SGHRS and CDR2 YFSETQ. J gave up 1 base and V 1 base, and 5 bases lay outside the gene matches.

The V and J genes are TRBV20-1 and TRBJ2-1; possibly TRBD1 for D (5 bases). Per the germline V gene, CDR1 is DFQATT and CDR2 is SNEGSKA (reference sequence). The CDR3 length is 14 residues. Trimming took 3 bases from V and 2 from J, leaving 11 bases between them. CDR3 in amino acids: CSASRGSAYNEQFF. CDR3 in DNA: TGCAGTGCTAGTAGGGGCTCGGCCTACAATGAGCAGTTCTTC.

This clonotype has only a few counts. Given a much more abundant clone one base away, this may be a read error. The gene calls are TRBV12-3 or TRBV12-4 and TRBJ2-5; D gene uncertain. V was clipped by 6 bases and J by 5 bases, with 7 bases between them. The CDR3 contains 11 residues. CDR3 in amino acids: CASRDRETQYF. The CDR3, as DNA: TGTGCCAGCAGGGATCGGGAGACCCAGTACTTC.

The chain links TRBV7-8 to TRBJ1-6, with D perhaps matching TRBD1 (5 bases). The CDR3 is made up of 16 amino acids. The germline gives CDR1 SGHVS, CDR2 FQNEAQ. V lost 1 base and J lost 7, with 14 bases in between. The CDR3 is CASSLVARGLNSPLHF. CDR3 nucleotides: TGTGCCAGCAGCTTAGTGGCTCGGGGCTTAAATTCACCCCTCCACTTT.

This clonotype turned up a few times. V is TRBV20-1 and J is TRBJ2-7; D not certain. The CDR3 is 12 amino acids. CDR1 DFQATT and CDR2 SNEGSKA come from the germline V gene (reference sequence). V was clipped by 6 bases and J by 0 bases, with 9 bases between them. The CDR3 loop is CSAGFSSYEQYF. DNA for the CDR3: TGCAGTGCGGGGTTTTCCTCCTACGAGCAGTACTTC.

V and J are TRBV5-1 and TRBJ1-6, with D uncertain. Germline CDR1 and CDR2: SGHRS and YFSETQ. Trimming stripped 0 bases from V and 3 bases from J, with 7 bases between. The CDR3 consists of 15 residues. The CDR3 nucleotides read TGCGCCAGCAGCTTGGGGACTGACTATAATTCACCCCTCCACTTT. Its protein product is CASSLGTDYNSPLHF. Full variable domain (missing parts from reference TRBV5-1 and TRBJ1-6): KAGVTQTPRYLIKTRGQQVTLSCSPISGHRSVSWYQQTPGQGLQFLFEYFSETQRNKGNFPGRFSGRQFSNSRSEMNVSTLELGDSALYLCASSLGTDYNSPLHFGNGTRLTVT.

Note on this clonotype: At one boundary the junction diverges from the germline segment, which might be a read error. The chain combines TRBV27 with TRBJ2-6; 8 bases map to TRBD1. Germline V gene data show CDR1 as MNHEY and CDR2 as SMNVEV (reference sequence). CDR3 length: 18 residues. The CDR3 reads CASSSGWTGRTGANGLTF. CDR3 bases: TGTGCCAGCAGTTCGGGTTGGACAGGGAGGACTGGGGCCAACGGCCTGACTTTC. The full variable domain, completed using reference TRBV27 and TRBJ2-6, is EAQVTQNPRYLITVTGKKLTVTCSQNMNHEYMSWYRQDPGLGLRQIYYSMNVEVTDKGDVPEGYKVSRKEKRNFPLILESPSPNQTSLYFCASSSGWTGRTGANGLTFGAGSRLTVL.

V and J are TRBV13 and TRBJ2-5; 9 bases agree with TRBD1. With 5 bases clipped from V and 5 bases from J, the junction kept 9 bases outside the gene matches. The CDR3 is 15 amino acids. Germline CDR1 PRHDT, CDR2 FYEKMQ (reference sequence). This CDR3 reads CASSPRDRDRETQYF. CDR3 nucleotides: TGTGCCAGCAGCCCCCGGGACAGGGACCGGGAGACCCAGTACTTC.

The J gene is TRBJ2-5, the V gene TRBV20-1; D possibly corresponds to TRBD1 (5 bases). V was cut by 3 bases and J by 2 bases, with 10 bases left in between. Germline V lookup: CDR1 DFQATT, CDR2 SNEGSKA (reference sequence). This CDR3 comprises 13 residues. The CDR3, as DNA: TGCAGTGCTAGCGGGCAGGGACAAGAGACCCAGTACTTC. As protein: CSASGQGQETQYF.

This clonotype was counted many times. The CDR3 DNA reads as TGTGCCAGCAGCTTAGGAGGTTCAGGGAATCAGCCCCAGCATTTT. This translates into CASSLGGSGNQPQHF. This chain connects TRBV7-2 to TRBJ1-5, with D maybe TRBD1 (5 bases). Trimming took 1 base from V and 4 from J, leaving 11 bases between them. This CDR3 is built from 15 residues. Germline V gene data show CDR1 as SGHTA and CDR2 as FQGNSA.

This sequence joins TRBV5-1 and TRBJ2-7; tentatively, D is TRBD2 (6 bases). CDR1 SGHRS and CDR2 YFSETQ come from the germline V gene. CDR3 length: 14 residues. Between the trimmed V and J ends, which lost 4 bases and 3 bases, there was a span of 14 bases. The CDR3 DNA sequence: TGCGCCAGCAGCCAGGAGGCGGGGCACTACGAGCAGTACTTC. Residues: CASSQEAGHYEQYF.

This clonotype appeared a few times. The rearrangement joins TRBV6-5 to TRBJ1-1, with 8 bases matching TRBD1. In germline, CDR1 is MNHEY, CDR2 SVGAGI. This CDR3 is built from 14 residues. V was clipped by 6 bases and J by 4 bases; unmatched bases: 7. The CDR3: CASRRQGSRTEAFF. In nucleotides, the CDR3 is TGTGCCAGCAGGAGACAGGGGAGTCGCACTGAAGCTTTCTTT.

The rearrangement joins TRBV27 to TRBJ2-7; D gene ambiguous. V lost 4 bases, J lost 3 bases, and 13 bases lay in between. Germline lookup yields CDR1 MNHEY and CDR2 SMNVEV (reference sequence). This CDR3 has 14 residues. The CDR3 reads CASSSQTRSYEQYF. The CDR3 bases are TGTGCCAGCAGTTCACAGACCCGAAGCTACGAGCAGTACTTC.

This clonotype has more than one count but fewer than ten. V usage is TRBV4-1 and J usage is TRBJ1-1; no definite D call. Trimming took off 1 base at V and 12 bases at J, with 18 bases between the two ends. CDR1 is MGHRA and CDR2 is YSYEKL in the germline V gene. The CDR3 has 14 amino acids. The CDR3 reads CASSQVGELLSSFF. Written as DNA, the CDR3 is TGCGCCAGCAGCCAAGTCGGTGAACTCCTGAGCTCTTTCTTT.

This chain links TRBV10-3 with TRBJ1-5; D is unresolved. With 11 bases removed from V and 3 bases from J, the gap between germline ends came to 23 bases. Germline V gene data show CDR1 as ENHRY and CDR2 as SYGVKD. The CDR3 consists of 16 residues. CDR3 amino acids: CAANRGLWEANQPQHF. The CDR3, as DNA: TGTGCCGCCAATCGTGGCCTCTGGGAGGCCAATCAGCCCCAGCATTTT.

The table lists this clonotype with a few counts. This chain connects TRBV5-1 to TRBJ2-7; no firm D call. Between the trimmed V and J ends, which lost 3 bases and 0 bases, there was a span of 16 bases. This CDR3 is built from 16 residues. CDR1 and CDR2 (germline): SGHRS, YFSETQ. Here the CDR3 DNA reads TGCGCCAGCAGCTCCAAAGCTTCGGCTAGCTCCTACGAGCAGTACTTC. Protein product: CASSSKASASSYEQYF. Drawing the rest from reference TRBV5-1 and TRBJ2-7, the complete variable domain is KAGVTQTPRYLIKTRGQQVTLSCSPISGHRSVSWYQQTPGQGLQFLFEYFSETQRNKGNFPGRFSGRQFSNSRSEMNVSTLELGDSALYLCASSSKASASSYEQYFGPGTRLTVT.

V is TRBV5-1 and J is TRBJ2-7; D gene ambiguous. Germline V gene sequence: CDR1 SGHRS, CDR2 YFSETQ. V gave up 4 bases and J gave up 0 bases, with 11 bases separating them. This CDR3 has 14 amino acids. The CDR3 loop reads CASSATTDSYEQYV. The CDR3 coding sequence is TGCGCCAGCAGCGCCACTACAGACTCCTACGAGCAGTACGTC.

This clonotype was detected ten times or more. V and J are TRBV20-1 and TRBJ2-5, with D perhaps matching TRBD1 or TRBD2 (5 bases each). Germline assignment: CDR1 DFQATT and CDR2 SNEGSKA (reference sequence). Trimming removed 6 bases at V and 4 bases at J, with 12 bases between. This CDR3 region has 12 residues. The CDR3 DNA reads as TGCAGTGCGACAGACTACTCAGAGACCCAGTACTTC. Its translation is CSATDYSETQYF.